Below, one T cell receptor beta chain is given with its context. Antigen: not known. These data come from a study of cytomegalovirus exposure and HLA in healthy donors. Study in general: The same platform was used for the 120 validation repertoires and the 500 to 700 first-cohort repertoires, a later analysis reported. General study findings and limits: The authors listed 150 to 200 TCR beta chains as cytomegalovirus-associated.

Data came from immunoSEQ multiplex PCR; TCRdb stores just in-frame clones and leaves some out. The profile shows around 180,000 clones, 84% of them singletons. The CDR3 contains 16 residues. V was trimmed by 6 bases and J by 2 bases, leaving 20 bases between them. The germline V gene has CDR1 MDHEN and CDR2 SYDVKM. The origin of this receptor is a man between 18 and 35 years old in good health and CMV-seropositive. The V call is TRBV28, the J call TRBJ2-7; TRBD1 might be the D (6 bases). Sequencing input: PBMCs. The CDR3 nucleotides read TGTGCCAGCAGCTCCTCGGCAGGGGCCCTAACCTACGAGCAGTACTTC. Its protein is CASSSSAGALTYEQYF.